This is a list of T cell receptor beta chains from one sample in a study of radiotherapy plus CTLA-4 blockade in lung cancer. TCRdb keeps only in-frame clones here, not all; method: immunoSEQ multiplex PCR. The sample contains about 95,000 clones, 83% of which appear only once. The sequencing here drew on peripheral blood, taken from a patient treated with radiotherapy plus ipilimumab. Receptors originate from a human donor with non-small cell lung cancer who had stable disease on radiotherapy plus ipilimumab. The CDR3 runs from the conserved cysteine through the conserved F or W. A D gene is named only where the DNA matches it firmly. Size is omitted from some rows. Given values are once, few, many or a class for expanded clones.

13 | TRBJ1-1 | . | TRBV7-6 | . | CASSLAPASEAFF | TGTGCCAGCAGCTTAGCGCCGGCTTCTGAAGCTTTCTTT
11 | TRBJ2-7 | few | TRBV2 | . | CACGVSYEQYF | TGTGCTTGTGGGGTGAGCTACGAGCAGTACTTC
17 | TRBJ2-7 | . | TRBV2 | . | CASSESVGQRGAYEQYF | TGTGCCAGCAGTGAATCGGTGGGCCAGCGCGGGGCCTACGAGCAGTACTTC
14 | TRBJ1-6 | . | TRBV11-3 | . | CASSLGAENSPLHF | TGTGCCAGCAGCTTAGGGGCTGAGAATTCACCCCTCCACTTT
11 | TRBJ1-1 | once | TRBV25-1 | . | CASTGTTEAFF | TGTGCCAGCACGGGTACCACTGAAGCTTTCTTT
17 | TRBJ2-2 | . | TRBV9 | TRBD2 | CASSVMSGAWGTGELFF | TGTGCCAGCAGCGTGATGAGCGGGGCCTGGGGCACCGGGGAGCTGTTTTTT
16 | TRBJ1-5 | . | TRBV5-6 | TRBD1 | CASSLGRDRSDQPQHF | TGTGCCAGCAGCCTTGGCAGGGACAGGTCAGATCAGCCCCAGCATTTT
13 | TRBJ2-7 | . | TRBV5-1 | . | CASSPGRAGEQYF | TGCGCCAGCAGCCCCGGAAGGGCGGGCGAGCAGTACTTC
17 | TRBJ2-6 | . | TRBV27 | . | CASRPQGGGSGANVLTF | TGTGCCAGCAGACCGCAGGGGGGTGGCTCTGGGGCCAACGTCCTGACTTTC
17 | TRBJ2-2 | once | TRBV7-2 | TRBD2 | CASSLAAGGAGTGDLFF | TGTGCCAGCAGCTTAGCGGCCGGGGGGGCAGGGACCGGGGATCTGTTTTTT
15 | TRBJ1-5 | . | TRBV30 | . | CAWRNQGFGNQPQHF | TGTGCCTGGAGGAACCAGGGGTTTGGCAATCAGCCCCAGCATTTT
13 | TRBJ2-7 | . | TRBV5-4 | TRBD1 | CAIRDRGQEDQYF | TGTGCCATACGGGACAGGGGGCAAGAGGATCAGTACTTC
15 | TRBJ2-2 | . | TRBV29-1 | . | CSVDPRGGRTGELFF | TGCAGCGTTGATCCGAGGGGGGGGCGCACCGGGGAGCTGTTTTTT
13 | TRBJ1-1 | . | TRBV5-1 | TRBD1 | CASSAQGGTEAFF | TGCGCCAGCAGCGCACAGGGGGGCACTGAAGCTTTCTTT
14 | TRBJ1-1 | few | TRBV30 | TRBD1 | CAWSGDSLNTEAFF | TGTGCCTGGAGTGGGGACAGCCTGAACACTGAAGCTTTCTTT
16 | TRBJ2-7 | . | TRBV28 | TRBD1 | CASSMDRERASYEQYF | TGTGCCAGCAGTATGGACAGGGAAAGAGCCTCCTACGAGCAGTACTTC
16 | TRBJ2-1 | . | TRBV7-8 | TRBD2 | CASSFPRTSGVDEQFF | TGTGCCAGCAGCTTTCCTCGGACTAGCGGGGTTGATGAGCAGTTCTTC
15 | TRBJ2-1 | few | TRBV4-2 | TRBD1 | CASSPRQGSHNEQFF | TGTGCCAGCAGCCCCCGACAGGGGTCCCACAATGAGCAGTTCTTC
16 | TRBJ1-1 | . | TRBV19 | . | CASRGGVWGAVTEAFF | TGTGCCAGTAGAGGAGGGGTGTGGGGGGCTGTCACTGAAGCTTTCTTT
19 | TRBJ1-4 | . | TRBV11-2 | TRBD1 | CASSLRGRGYPKPNEKLFF | TGTGCCAGCAGCCTTAGGGGGCGGGGGTACCCCAAGCCTAATGAAAAACTGTTTTTT
15 | TRBJ1-5 | once | TRBV9 | TRBD1 | CASSVTGGLDQPQHF | TGTGCCAGCAGCGTCACAGGGGGCTTGGATCAGCCCCAGCATTTT
13 | TRBJ1-1 | . | TRBV30 | . | CAWSYGLNTEAFF | TGTGCCTGGAGTTATGGGTTGAACACTGAAGCTTTCTTT
16 | TRBJ2-1 | . | TRBV7-6 | . | CASSLEGGSSYNEQFF | TGTGCCAGCAGCTTAGAAGGGGGTAGCTCCTACAATGAGCAGTTCTTC
11 | TRBJ2-3 | . | TRBV30 | . | CAWKYSDTQYF | TGTGCCTGGAAGTATTCAGATACGCAGTATTTT
16 | TRBJ1-6 | . | TRBV30 | TRBD1 | CAWRTGGTVYNSPLHF | TGTGCCTGGAGGACAGGGGGCACAGTTTATAATTCACCCCTCCACTTT
19 | TRBJ2-3 | . | TRBV4-2 | TRBD1 | CASSQGVLGTGGRTDTQYF | TGTGCCAGCAGCCAAGGGGTCTTAGGGACAGGGGGACGCACAGATACGCAGTATTTT
14 | TRBJ1-4 | . | TRBV28 | . | CASSRGLGNEKLFF | TGTGCCAGCAGTCGGGGCCTAGGGAATGAAAAACTGTTTTTT
14 | TRBJ1-5 | . | TRBV18 | . | CASSKEFGNQPQHF | TGTGCCAGCTCAAAGGAGTTTGGCAATCAGCCCCAGCATTTT
14 | TRBJ2-1 | . | TRBV14 | . | CASSLGLLYNEQFF | TGTGCCAGCAGCTTGGGGCTTCTCTACAATGAGCAGTTCTTC
14 | TRBJ2-3 | . | TRBV10-1 | TRBD1 | CASSSGQGGRTQYF | TGCGCCAGCAGTTCGGGACAGGGAGGCAGGACGCAGTATTTT
11 | TRBJ1-2 | . | TRBV20-1 | . | CSAPQDRGYTF | TGCAGTGCTCCCCAAGACCGGGGCTACACCTTC
14 | TRBJ2-6 | . | TRBV2 | TRBD2 | CASSERPSGSLRSF | TGTGCCAGCAGTGAACGGCCTAGCGGGAGCCTACGGTCTTTC
14 | TRBJ2-5 | . | TRBV7-6 | . | CASSWGSSGETQYF | TGTGCCAGCAGCTGGGGGAGCAGCGGGGAGACCCAGTACTTC
13 | TRBJ1-5 | . | TRBV14 | . | CASSQGVNQPQHF | TGTGCCAGCAGCCAAGGGGTAAATCAGCCCCAGCATTTT
11 | TRBJ2-1 | . | TRBV20-1 | . | CSARVGTEQFF | TGCAGTGCTAGAGTTGGGACAGAGCAGTTCTTC
13 | TRBJ1-1 | . | TRBV7-6 | . | CASSQDINTEAFF | TGTGCCAGCAGCCAGGACATAAACACTGAAGCTTTCTTT
15 | TRBJ2-2 | . | TRBV5-6 | . | CASSAAGVLAGELFF | TGTGCCAGCAGCGCGGCAGGGGTTTTAGCCGGGGAGCTGTTTTTT
16 | TRBJ2-7 | . | TRBV4-2 | TRBD2 | CASSQERAGDTYEQYF | TGTGCCAGCAGCCAAGAAAGGGCGGGGGATACCTACGAGCAGTACTTC
14 | TRBJ2-7 | once | TRBV11-2 | . | CASSFRADVYEQYF | TGTGCCAGCAGCTTCCGGGCCGACGTGTACGAGCAGTACTTC
14 | TRBJ1-2 | . | TRBV30 | . | CAWKSEGGDYGYTF | TGTGCCTGGAAATCGGAGGGGGGGGACTATGGCTACACCTTC
11 | TRBJ2-7 | . | TRBV15 | . | CATSANYEQYF | TGTGCCACCAGCGCCAACTACGAGCAGTACTTC
15 | TRBJ2-7 | . | TRBV7-9 | TRBD1 | CASSPAEQGPYEQYF | TGTGCCAGCAGCCCCGCCGAACAGGGGCCCTACGAGCAGTACTTC
14 | TRBJ1-1 | once | TRBV25-1 | . | CASSEDALNTEAFF | TGTGCCAGCAGTGAAGACGCCCTAAACACTGAAGCTTTCTTT
13 | TRBJ2-2 | . | TRBV27 | . | CASNLFGTGELFF | TGTGCCAGCAATCTCTTTGGAACCGGGGAGCTGTTTTTT
11 | TRBJ2-7 | few | TRBV28 | . | CATHSAYEQYF | TGTGCCACCCACAGTGCCTACGAGCAGTACTTC
15 | TRBJ2-2 | . | TRBV18 | . | CASSPDQGIGGELFF | TGTGCCAGCTCACCGGATCAGGGGATCGGCGGGGAGCTGTTTTTT
15 | TRBJ1-1 | . | TRBV7-8 | . | CASSQLPTGNTEAFF | TGTGCCAGCAGCCAATTACCGACAGGGAACACTGAAGCTTTCTTT
12 | TRBJ1-1 | . | TRBV2 | . | CASSDRVTEAFF | TGTGCCAGCAGTGACAGGGTCACTGAAGCTTTCTTT
14 | TRBJ1-5 | few | TRBV7-2 | . | CASSSGPTNQPQHF | TGTGCCAGCAGCTCCGGACCGACTAATCAGCCCCAGCATTTT
15 | TRBJ1-5 | . | TRBV21-1 | . | CASIGTVDSNQPQHF | TGTGCCAGCATAGGGACAGTAGATAGCAATCAGCCCCAGCATTTT
14 | TRBJ1-5 | . | TRBV10-3 | . | CAISRSQGNQPQHF | TGTGCCATCAGCCGCTCACAGGGAAATCAGCCCCAGCATTTT